This passage covers 24 T cell receptor beta chains from one sample sequenced in a study of T-cell reconstitution after alpha-beta-depleted transplantation in children. Unique molecular identifiers were used to barcode this TCRbeta library. TCRdb reprocessed the PCR reads with MiXCR, giving one entry per CDR3 protein. The profile covers 3,000 to 4,500 distinct CDR3 sequences, with under 25% appearing a single time and 50% to 75% taken by the ten largest. The starting material was PBMCs, mostly from graft donor cells, obtained 60 days after TCRalphabeta/CD19-depleted stem cell transplant. These receptors all come from a boy under three years old who had a stem cell transplant for acute myeloid leukemia, so the T cells may come from the graft donor.

Many counts were recorded for this clonotype. The V call is TRBV7-8, the J call TRBJ1-1, with TRBD1 matching over 10 bases. The ends lost 7 bases at V and 2 bases at J; junction bases unmatched: 10. The germline V gene encodes CDR1 SGHVS and CDR2 FQNEAQ. The CDR3 contains 16 residues. The CDR3 here is CASTDRQGASNTEAFF. The DNA of the CDR3 is TGTGCCAGCACCGATAGACAGGGGGCTTCAAACACTGAAGCTTTCTTT.

Ten or more counts support this clonotype. The chain joins TRBV6-2 or TRBV6-3 to TRBJ1-2, with 7 bases identical to TRBD1. The CDR3 is 13 amino acids. The J segment lost 5 bases and the V segment lost 6 bases, leaving 6 bases of the junction unmatched. The germline V gene has CDR1 MNHEY and CDR2 SVGEGT. The CDR3 is CASSPGQRYGYTF. As DNA, the CDR3 is TGTGCCAGCAGCCCGGGACAGCGGTATGGCTACACCTTC.

The chain joins TRBV11-2 to TRBJ2-3, with D perhaps matching TRBD1 or TRBD2 (5 bases each). The CDR3 extends over 14 amino acids. Looked up from germline, CDR1 is SGHAT and CDR2 is FQNNGV. V was clipped by 2 bases and J by 2 bases, with 8 bases between them. Written as DNA, the CDR3 is TGTGCCAGCAGCTTAACGGGGCACACAGATACGCAGTATTTT. Its translation is CASSLTGHTDTQYF.

The table lists this clonotype with many counts. The chain is built from TRBV12-3 or TRBV12-4 and TRBJ1-1, with a possible D match to TRBD1 (5 bases). The CDR3 totals 17 residues. V lost 6 bases and J 3 bases, leaving 23 bases between the germline ends. CDR3 amino acids: CASSLTAPRDADTEAFF. The CDR3 region has the DNA TGTGCCAGCAGCCTCACTGCCCCCCGGGACGCAGACACTGAAGCTTTCTTT.

This clonotype was picked up many times. The rearrangement links TRBV19 to TRBJ1-5; D remains ambiguous. CDR3 length: 16 residues. Trimming removed 5 bases from V and 3 bases from J, with 17 bases in between. Germline-derived CDR1 and CDR2 are LNHDA and SQIVND (reference sequence). The CDR3: CASSPFLRTANQPQHF. The CDR3 bases are TGTGCCAGTAGTCCCTTTCTACGGACGGCCAATCAGCCCCAGCATTTT.

Many counts were recorded for this clonotype. The V call is TRBV25-1, the J call TRBJ2-7; D is unresolved. With 6 bases removed from V and 3 bases from J, the gap between germline ends came to 18 bases. CDR1 is MGHDK, CDR2 SYGVNS, per germline. This CDR3 is built from 15 residues. CDR3: CASRPSSGQIYEQYF. The CDR3 DNA reads TGTGCCAGCAGGCCCAGTAGTGGGCAGATCTACGAGCAGTACTTC.

This clonotype came up many times. The genes are TRBV6-5 and TRBJ1-2; possibly TRBD1 for D (5 bases). CDR3 length: 11 residues. Germline assignment: CDR1 MNHEY and CDR2 SVGAGI. The V end lost 6 bases, the J end lost 3 bases, and 5 bases lay between the germline ends. The CDR3 is CASRGHYGYTF. The DNA of the CDR3 is TGTGCCAGCAGGGGGCACTATGGCTACACCTTC.

This sequence joins TRBV5-6 and TRBJ2-3; no definite D call. V shed 2 bases and J shed 11 bases, with 18 bases lying between them. Germline CDR1 reads SGHDT; CDR2 reads YYEEEE. The CDR3 covers 14 residues. CDR3 nucleotides: TGTGCCAGCAGCTTCGGGCTCCTGGATTCTGAGCAGTATTTT. Its protein product is CASSFGLLDSEQYF.

This clonotype was picked up many times. The chain joins TRBV21-1 to TRBJ2-7; the table calls TRBD2, which could not be checked here. TRBV21-1 is deemed a pseudogene. The CDR3 has 19 residues. Written as DNA, the CDR3 is TGTGCCAGCAGCCCGCGAACCCCCACACTGAGGGCTCTAGTCTCGGAGCAGTACTTC. Its translation: CASSPRTPTLRALVSEQYF.

This clonotype was counted many times. This sequence joins TRBV15 and TRBJ1-5; D is uncertain. The CDR3 loop spans 8 amino acids. Germline V gene data show CDR1 as LNHNV and CDR2 as YYDKDF (reference sequence). CDR3 sequence (DNA): TGTAGCAATCAGCCCCAGCATTTT. Amino acids: CSNQPQHF.

In its sample, this clonotype is medium-sized. The gene calls are TRBV12-3 or TRBV12-4 and TRBJ2-2; TRBD1 or TRBD2 may be the D gene (5 bases each). V lost 2 bases to trimming and J lost 0 bases, with 10 bases between them. CDR3 size: 16 residues. CDR3 DNA: TGTGCCAGCAGTTTACTGGGGGTCACGAACACCGGGGAGCTGTTTTTT. Translating gives CASSLLGVTNTGELFF.

Ten or more counts support this clonotype. CDR3 loop: CASRRYRGSYNEQFF. The DNA of the CDR3 is TGTGCCAGCAGGAGGTACAGGGGGAGTTACAATGAGCAGTTCTTC. This chain uses TRBV7-9 with TRBJ2-1, with 8 bases aligning to TRBD1. The CDR3 is 15 residues long. Looked up from germline, CDR1 is SEHNR and CDR2 is FQNEAQ (reference sequence). The junction had 8 bases not matched to a gene; V was cut back by 6 bases and J by 4 bases.

Relative to its sample, this clonotype is medium-sized. The chain carries TRBV7-9 and TRBJ1-2; 8 bases line up with TRBD1. The CDR3 runs 14 residues. CDR1 SEHNR and CDR2 FQNEAQ come from the germline V gene (reference sequence). Germline trimming cut 5 bases from V and 2 bases from J; bases unmatched to any gene: 4. The CDR3 loop reads CASSTTGGNYGYTF. In nucleotides, the CDR3 is TGTGCCAGCAGCACCACAGGGGGGAACTATGGCTACACCTTC.

This clonotype was seen repeatedly, ten times or more. The V gene is TRBV5-5, the J gene TRBJ1-2, with 8 bases identical to TRBD1. The CDR3 length is 16 residues. Per germline, CDR1 SGHKS and CDR2 YYEKEE (reference sequence). The V segment lost 0 bases and the J segment 2 bases; nucleotides outside the gene matches: 6. Here the CDR3 DNA reads TGTGCCAGCAGCTTGGGGACAGGGAAGGGAAACTATGGCTACACCTTC. Its protein product is CASSLGTGKGNYGYTF.

By proportion, this clonotype is medium-sized (0.01 to 0.1%). The V call is TRBV7-6, the J call TRBJ2-5; TRBD1 matches 8 bases. V trimming: 5 bases; J trimming: 3 bases; junction bases outside the gene matches: 5. Germline CDR1 is SGHVS and CDR2 is FNYEAQ. The length of the CDR3 is 14 residues. CDR3 region: CASSADRGEETQYF. The CDR3 nucleotides are TGTGCCAGCAGCGCTGACAGGGGAGAAGAGACCCAGTACTTC.

Relative to its sample, this clonotype is medium-sized. For the CDR3, the DNA is TGTGCCAGCAGGTTACAGGGAACCGGGGAGCTGTTTTTT. Protein sequence: CASRLQGTGELFF. V gene TRBV7-6 combines with J gene TRBJ2-2; D may be TRBD1 (6 bases). Germline CDR1 and CDR2: SGHVS and FNYEAQ. The CDR3 has 13 residues. Trimming cost V 6 bases and J 5 bases, with 10 bases left between them.

The chain links TRBV28 to TRBJ1-2; D possibly corresponds to TRBD1 (5 bases). The CDR3 has 13 residues. Germline CDR1 MDHEN, CDR2 SYDVKM. Trimming cost V 7 bases and J 11 bases, with 20 bases left between them. The CDR3 DNA is TGTGCCAGCATATCAGGGAATCGCTGGGGTTACACCTTC. This sequence encodes CASISGNRWGYTF.

By share, this clonotype ranks as hyperexpanded (1% or more). The V call is TRBV20-1, the J call TRBJ2-7; tentative D call: TRBD1 (9 bases). Germline values: CDR1 DFQATT, CDR2 SNEGSKA (reference sequence). CDR3 length: 13 amino acids. Trimming removed 7 bases at V and 4 bases at J, with 17 bases between. CDR3 sequence (DNA): TGCAGTGTCCGGGGGGGACAGGGATACGAGCAGTACTTC. Residues: CSVRGGQGYEQYF.

This clonotype was observed at least ten times. This sequence joins TRBV7-3 and TRBJ1-1, with D perhaps matching TRBD1 (5 bases). CDR3 length: 16 amino acids. Germline V lookup: CDR1 SGHTA, CDR2 FQGTGA. V lost 5 bases and J 0 bases, leaving 16 bases between the germline ends. The CDR3 sequence is CASSLSGTAMNTEAFF. The CDR3 DNA is TGTGCCAGCAGCCTATCAGGGACGGCGATGAACACTGAAGCTTTCTTT.

This clonotype was recorded at least ten times. The CDR3 nucleotides are TGTGCCAGCAGCTTAGCGTGGGGGGGTGAGCAGTACTTC. As protein: CASSLAWGGEQYF. V and J are TRBV7-2 and TRBJ2-7; 7 nucleotides line up with TRBD2. V lost 0 bases, J lost 7 bases, and 3 bases stayed unmatched. The germline V gene encodes CDR1 SGHTA and CDR2 FQGNSA. The CDR3 is made up of 13 amino acids.

This clonotype is large. The chain couples TRBV7-8 to TRBJ2-2; TRBD2 is a possible D gene (7 bases). V was trimmed by 1 base and J by 0 bases, leaving 15 bases between them. The CDR3 has 18 amino acids. Germline V lookup: CDR1 SGHVS, CDR2 FQNEAQ. CDR3 nucleotide sequence: TGTGCCAGCAGCTTAGGGGGGGGCCGGATAGCGAACACCGGGGAGCTGTTTTTT. Its protein is CASSLGGGRIANTGELFF.

This clonotype is large (0.1 to 1%) within its sample. The chain carries TRBV5-5 and TRBJ2-3; 9 nucleotides match TRBD2. The CDR3 is 16 residues long. The germline V gene encodes CDR1 SGHKS and CDR2 YYEKEE (reference sequence). Trimming cost V 1 base and J 5 bases; bases outside gene matches: 8. CDR3 nucleotides: TGTGCCAGCAGCTTGTTGGCTAGCGGGGAGATAGATACGCAGTATTTT. Its protein product is CASSLLASGEIDTQYF.

This clonotype was detected ten times or more. The gene calls are TRBV3-1 and TRBJ2-3; 8 nucleotides line up with TRBD2. Germline CDR1 reads LGHDT; CDR2 reads YNNKEL (reference sequence). The CDR3 covers 18 residues. Trimming removed 0 bases from V and 5 bases from J; junction bases left unmatched: 13. The CDR3, as DNA: TGTGCCAGCAGCCAAGAGAGAATGGCGGGGGGCCTTTTAGATACGCAGTATTTT. Protein product: CASSQERMAGGLLDTQYF.

In this sample, this clonotype is medium-sized. This chain uses TRBV3-1 with TRBJ2-1; 9 bases line up with TRBD2. Germline lookup yields CDR1 LGHDT and CDR2 YNNKEL (reference sequence). The V gene end was trimmed by 4 bases and the J gene end by 2 bases; junction bases not matched to a gene: 3. This CDR3 has 15 amino acids. The CDR3 region has the DNA TGTGCCAGCAGCCCGCGGGGGGGCGCCTACAATGAGCAGTTCTTC. This gives the protein CASSPRGGAYNEQFF.